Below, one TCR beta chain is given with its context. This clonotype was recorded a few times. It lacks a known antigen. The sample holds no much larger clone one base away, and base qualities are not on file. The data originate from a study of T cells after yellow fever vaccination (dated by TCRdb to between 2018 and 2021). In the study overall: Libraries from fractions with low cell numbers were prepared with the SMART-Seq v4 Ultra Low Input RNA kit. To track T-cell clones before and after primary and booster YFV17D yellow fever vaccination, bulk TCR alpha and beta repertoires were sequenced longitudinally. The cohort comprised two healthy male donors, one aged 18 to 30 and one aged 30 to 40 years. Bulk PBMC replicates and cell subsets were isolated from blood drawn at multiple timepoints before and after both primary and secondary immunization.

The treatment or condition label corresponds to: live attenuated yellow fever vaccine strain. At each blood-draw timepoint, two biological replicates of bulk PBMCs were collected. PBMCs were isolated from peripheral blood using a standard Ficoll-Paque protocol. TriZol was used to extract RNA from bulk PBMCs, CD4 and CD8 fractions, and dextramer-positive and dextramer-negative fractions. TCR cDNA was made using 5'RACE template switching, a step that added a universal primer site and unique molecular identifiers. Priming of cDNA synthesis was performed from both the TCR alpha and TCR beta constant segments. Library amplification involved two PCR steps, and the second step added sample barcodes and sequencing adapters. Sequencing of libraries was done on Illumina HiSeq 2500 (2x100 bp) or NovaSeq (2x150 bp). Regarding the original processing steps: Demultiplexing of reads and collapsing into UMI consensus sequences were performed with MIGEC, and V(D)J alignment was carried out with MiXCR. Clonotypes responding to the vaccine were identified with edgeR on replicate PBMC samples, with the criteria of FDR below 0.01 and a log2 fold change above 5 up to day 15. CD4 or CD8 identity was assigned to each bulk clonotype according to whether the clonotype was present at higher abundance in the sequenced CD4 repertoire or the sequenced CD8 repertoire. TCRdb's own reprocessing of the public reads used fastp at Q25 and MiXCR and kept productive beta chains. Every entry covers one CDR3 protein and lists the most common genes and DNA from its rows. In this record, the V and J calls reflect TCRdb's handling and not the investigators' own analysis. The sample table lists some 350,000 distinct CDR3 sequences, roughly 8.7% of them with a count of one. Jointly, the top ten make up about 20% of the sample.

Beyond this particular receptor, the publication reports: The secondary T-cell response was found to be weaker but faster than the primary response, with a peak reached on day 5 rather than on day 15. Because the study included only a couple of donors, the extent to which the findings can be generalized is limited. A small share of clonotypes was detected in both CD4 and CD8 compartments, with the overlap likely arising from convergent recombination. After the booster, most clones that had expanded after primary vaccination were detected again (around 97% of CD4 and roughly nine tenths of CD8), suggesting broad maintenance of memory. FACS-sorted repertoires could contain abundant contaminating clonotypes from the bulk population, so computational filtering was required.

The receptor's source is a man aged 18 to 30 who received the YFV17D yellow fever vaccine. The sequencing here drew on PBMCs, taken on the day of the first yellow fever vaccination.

The DNA is TGTGCCAGCAGGGACAGGCACATGAACACTGAAGCTTTCTTT. Its translation reads: CASRDRHMNTEAFF. The chain links TRBV5-4 with TRBJ1-1; 7 central nucleotides agree with TRBD1. The CDR3 spans 14 residues, from the cysteine through the phenylalanine. The sequence is cut down to CDR3 DNA, 42 bases in frame from base 1. The germline V gene (reference sequence) specifies SGHNT as CDR1 and YYREEE as CDR2. At the junction V is shortened by 5 bases and J by 0 bases; bases outside the gene matches: 4.